The subject of this entry is one T cell receptor beta chain. The antigen is not known. These data are taken from a study of cytomegalovirus exposure and HLA in healthy donors. Study-wide background: The approximately 670 first-cohort repertoires shared a platform with the roughly 110 validation repertoires, as reported in a later analysis.

Study-wide points: A later analysis found first-cohort TCR clusters tended to co-occur in the approximately 110 validation repertoires. It was reportedly the case that the classifier diagnosed cytomegalovirus status with high specificity and sensitivity.

TCRdb's table, derived via immunoSEQ multiplex PCR, lists solely in-frame clones and lacks some. The sample shows about 76,000 clones, roughly 94% of them seen only once. CDR3 length: 15 amino acids. In germline, CDR1 is SGDLS, CDR2 YYNGEE. J was trimmed by 3 bases and V by 2 bases; bases with no gene match: 5. This chain uses TRBV9 with TRBJ2-1; 7 positions match TRBD1. The sequence derives from a woman aged 18-29 years in good health and CMV-seronegative. Material: PBMCs. The CDR3 DNA reads as TGTGCCAGCAGCGTCCGGGACAGAGGCTACAATGAGCAGTTCTTC. It translates to CASSVRDRGYNEQFF. The entire variable domain, with the rest obtained from reference TRBV9 and TRBJ2-1, is as follows: DSGVTQTPKHLITATGQRVTLRCSPRSGDLSVYWYQQSLDQGLQFLIQYYNGEERAKGNILERFSAQQFPDLHSELNLSSLELGDSALYFCASSVRDRGYNEQFFGPGTRLTVL.